Shown below are 29 T cell receptor beta chains from a single sample sequenced in a study of T cells of healthy individuals. Each CDR3 protein is one row after TCRdb ran MiXCR on the 5' RACE reads. The sample holds roughly 76,000 distinct CDR3 sequences, more than 4.5% seen once. These receptors were obtained from a female donor in good health.

This clonotype came up many times. The gene calls are TRBV29-1 and TRBJ2-1; D possibly corresponds to TRBD2 (5 bases). This CDR3 contains 13 residues. Germline values: CDR1 SQVTM, CDR2 ANQGSEA. Trimming took off 7 bases at V and 6 bases at J, with 16 bases between the two ends. The CDR3 nucleotides read TGCAGCGGTGGTAGGGTTAGCGTCAATGAGCAGTTCTTC. This gives the protein CSGGRVSVNEQFF.

There are many counts of this clonotype. The chain links TRBV13 to TRBJ2-7; D is possibly TRBD1 (6 bases). The CDR3 consists of 15 residues. Germline values: CDR1 PRHDT, CDR2 FYEKMQ (reference sequence). V lost 5 bases to trimming and J lost 3 bases, with 17 bases between them. This chain's CDR3 is CASSGGLAGDYEQYF. The CDR3 region has the DNA TGTGCCAGCAGCGGCGGGTTGGCAGGGGACTACGAGCAGTACTTC. Using reference TRBV13 and TRBJ2-7 for the parts outside the CDR3, the full variable domain is AAGVIQSPRHLIKEKRETATLKCYPIPRHDTVYWYQQGPGQDPQFLISFYEKMQSDKGSIPDRFSAQQFSDYHSELNMSSLELGDSALYFCASSGGLAGDYEQYFGPGTRLTVT.

In its sample, this clonotype was seen many times. The chain links TRBV11-3 to TRBJ2-1; 11 positions match TRBD2. Germline lookup yields CDR1 SGHNT and CDR2 YENEEA. CDR3 length equals 17 residues. V was clipped by 4 bases and J by 5 bases; unmatched bases: 10. The CDR3 loop is CASSSALTSGRDNEQFF. The CDR3 nucleotides are TGTGCCAGCAGCTCCGCCCTAACTAGCGGGAGAGACAATGAGCAGTTCTTC.

Only a few counts were recorded for this clonotype. This rearrangement joins TRBV12-3 or TRBV12-4 to TRBJ1-1; D remains unclear. V gave up 2 bases and J gave up 4 bases, with 5 bases separating them. The CDR3 extends over 12 amino acids. Here the CDR3 reads CASSLFGTEAFF. The CDR3, as DNA: TGTGCCAGCAGTTTATTCGGCACTGAAGCTTTCTTT.

A remark on this clonotype: A much more abundant neighbour one base away suggests this may be a read error. The chain links TRBV30 to TRBJ2-2, with D perhaps TRBD1 (6 bases). This CDR3 contains 13 residues. Germline-derived CDR1 and CDR2 are GTSNPN and SVGIG (reference sequence). The CDR3 sequence is CAWTLQGPGDLFF. CDR3 coding DNA: TGTGCCTGGACCCTCCAGGGGCCCGGGGATCTGTTTTTT.

This clonotype was observed many times. V gene TRBV29-1 combines with J gene TRBJ2-5; 9 nucleotides line up with TRBD2. Germline CDR1 reads SQVTM; CDR2 reads ANQGSEA. The CDR3 consists of 14 residues. Trimming at V came to 1 base and at J to 1 base, leaving 1 base not matched to a gene. The CDR3 DNA reads TGCAGCGTTGAAGGGCGGGAGGGCCAAGAGACCCAGTACTTC. This gives the protein CSVEGREGQETQYF.

This clonotype was observed many times. One end of the junction is discordant with germline, which a read error may explain. The rearrangement joins TRBV15 to TRBJ1-5; weak D call: TRBD1 (6 bases). The CDR3 length is 12 residues. Germline-derived CDR1 and CDR2 are LNHNV and YYDKDF (reference sequence). CDR3 DNA sequence: TGTGCCACCGGCAGGGGAAATCAGCCCCAGCATTTT. Protein: CATGRGNQPQHF. The whole variable domain, remainder taken from reference TRBV15 and TRBJ1-5, is DAMVIQNPRYQVTQFGKPVTLSCSQTLNHNVMYWYQQKSSQAPKLLFHYYDKDFNNEADTPDNFQSRRPNTSFCFLDIRSPGLGDTAMYLCATGRGNQPQHFGDGTRLSIL.

There are many counts of this clonotype. The DNA of the CDR3 is TGCAGCGTTGAGGCCGGGAACACTGAAGCTTTCTTT. This sequence encodes CSVEAGNTEAFF. The V call is TRBV29-1, the J call TRBJ1-1; D call uncertain. CDR3 length: 12 amino acids. CDR1 is SQVTM, CDR2 ANQGSEA, per germline. Deletions cut 3 bases from V and 1 base from J, with 6 bases between.

V usage is TRBV4-3 and J usage is TRBJ1-5; the D is unclear. The germline V gene encodes CDR1 LGHNA and CDR2 YSLEER. The V gene lost 2 bases and the J gene lost 6 bases, with 17 bases spanning the gap. The CDR3 has 16 residues. CDR3 residues: CASSQQWIPLGQPQHF. The DNA of the CDR3 is TGCGCCAGCAGCCAACAGTGGATTCCGTTGGGTCAGCCCCAGCATTTT.

Ten or more counts support this clonotype. V is TRBV20-1 and J is TRBJ2-3; 11 bases line up with TRBD2. V shed 2 bases, J shed 0 bases, and the junction held 16 bases outside the gene matches. Germline CDR1 is DFQATT and CDR2 is SNEGSKA (reference sequence). CDR3 length: 20 amino acids. The CDR3 is CSARTSGSLSGAFSTDTQYF. Written as DNA, the CDR3 is TGCAGTGCTAGAACTAGCGGGAGCTTGTCCGGAGCTTTTAGCACAGATACGCAGTATTTT.

This chain connects TRBV7-8 to TRBJ1-5, with D perhaps matching TRBD1 (5 bases). The CDR3 covers 14 residues. V shed 5 bases and J shed 4 bases, with 12 bases lying between them. Germline CDR1 SGHVS, CDR2 FQNEAQ. The CDR3 DNA sequence: TGTGCCAGCAGCGGACGGGGCCCGAATCAGCCCCAGCATTTT. Protein: CASSGRGPNQPQHF. Filled out from reference TRBV7-8 and TRBJ1-5, the complete variable domain reads GAGVSQSPRYKVAKRGQDVALRCDPISGHVSLFWYQQALGQGPEFLTYFQNEAQLDKSGLPSDRFFAERPEGSVSTLKIQRTQQEDSAVYLCASSGRGPNQPQHFGDGTRLSIL.

This clonotype was detected only a few times. The J gene is TRBJ1-1, the V gene TRBV18; D is perhaps TRBD1 (5 bases). CDR3 length equals 14 residues. V dropped 1 base and J dropped 1 base, with 7 bases sitting between them. Germline V gives CDR1 KGHSH, CDR2 LQKENI. The CDR3 sequence is CASSPLGTNTEAFF. CDR3 DNA sequence: TGTGCCAGCTCACCACTAGGGACGAACACTGAAGCTTTCTTT.

This rearrangement joins TRBV2 to TRBJ1-5, with D unresolved. Germline V gene data show CDR1 as SNHLY and CDR2 as FYNNEI. The CDR3 contains 15 residues. With 5 bases removed from V and 0 bases from J, the gap between germline ends came to 11 bases. Here the CDR3 reads CASSLDGYSNQPQHF. DNA for the CDR3: TGTGCCAGCAGTCTAGACGGTTATAGCAATCAGCCCCAGCATTTT.

This clonotype has at least ten counts. The chain combines TRBV29-1 with TRBJ2-7, with D perhaps given as TRBD1 or TRBD2 (5 bases each). The V gene's germline CDR1 is SQVTM and CDR2 ANQGSEA. V lost 3 bases, J lost 6 bases, and 12 bases lay in between. The CDR3 runs 12 residues. The CDR3 DNA reads TGCAGCGTTGATCAGGGACGGTCCGAGCAGTACTTC. Its protein product is CSVDQGRSEQYF.

CDR3 protein: CASSDRGYGYTF. The DNA of the CDR3 is TGCGCCAGCAGCGACAGGGGGTATGGCTACACCTTC. This chain connects TRBV5-1 to TRBJ1-2; 9 nucleotides match TRBD1. The CDR3 has 12 residues. Germline loops: CDR1 SGHRS, CDR2 YFSETQ. Germline trimming cut 4 bases from V and 5 bases from J; bases unmatched to any gene: 0.

This clonotype is categorized as medium-sized. This chain uses TRBV6-6 with TRBJ2-1, with D unclear. This CDR3 comprises 16 residues. CDR1 is MNHNY and CDR2 is SVGAGI in the germline V gene (reference sequence). With 4 bases removed from V and 6 bases from J, the gap between germline ends came to 19 bases. CDR3 region: CASSSDAATMVNEQFF. CDR3 nucleotides: TGTGCCAGCAGTTCCGATGCGGCCACGATGGTCAATGAGCAGTTCTTC.

This clonotype came up many times. The gene calls are TRBV21-1 and TRBJ2-1; no DNA check was done on the table's D call, TRBD2. TRBV21-1 is designated a pseudogene. This CDR3 has 17 amino acids. This CDR3 is CASSKVGTSGRYNEQFF. The DNA of the CDR3 is TGTGCCAGCAGCAAAGTAGGGACTAGCGGGAGGTACAATGAGCAGTTCTTC.

The rearrangement uses TRBV10-3 and TRBJ1-1, with D hard to call. The CDR3 spans 11 residues. Trimming cost V 4 bases and J 5 bases, with 5 bases left between them. CDR1 and CDR2 from the germline V gene are ENHRY and SYGVKD. The CDR3 region is CAISGGTEAFF. CDR3 bases: TGTGCCATCAGTGGAGGGACTGAAGCTTTCTTT.

Note on this clonotype: This sequence may be a read error, since a much larger clone differs from it by one base. The chain carries TRBV16 and TRBJ1-2; no firm D call. The CDR3 covers 13 residues. Germline V gives CDR1 KGHSY, CDR2 FQNENV. CDR3 protein: CASSQSANYGFTF. CDR3 bases: TGTGCCAGCAGCCAATCCGCTAACTATGGCTTCACCTTC.

The V gene is TRBV7-2, the J gene TRBJ1-6; 8 positions agree with TRBD1. Germline CDR1 SGHTA, CDR2 FQGNSA. The CDR3 has 15 amino acids. V shed 5 bases, J shed 6 bases, and the junction held 6 bases outside the gene matches. DNA for the CDR3: TGTGCCAGCAGCCCCCGGACAGGGTTTAATTCACCCCTCCACTTT. This gives the protein CASSPRTGFNSPLHF.

This clonotype was seen more than once but under ten times. The J gene is TRBJ2-7, the V gene TRBV5-4, with 10 bases lining up with TRBD2. Trimming at V came to 2 bases and at J to 0 bases, leaving 5 bases not matched to a gene. Germline V gene lookup returns CDR1 SGHNT and CDR2 YYREEE (reference sequence). This CDR3 region has 16 residues. CDR3 nucleotides: TGTGCCAGCAGCTTAGTAGCGGGAGGACTCTCCTACGAGCAGTACTTC. It encodes CASSLVAGGLSYEQYF. Using reference TRBV5-4 and TRBJ2-7 for the parts outside the CDR3, the full variable domain is ETGVTQSPTHLIKTRGQQVTLRCSSQSGHNTVSWYQQALGQGPQFIFQYYREEENGRGNFPPRFSGLQFPNYSSELNVNALELDDSALYLCASSLVAGGLSYEQYFGPGTRLTVT.

This chain uses TRBV29-1 with TRBJ1-2, with 7 positions matching TRBD1. V was clipped by 6 bases and J by 2 bases; unmatched bases: 3. The CDR3 covers 12 residues. Germline V gives CDR1 SQVTM, CDR2 ANQGSEA. CDR3 region: CSVLTGNYGYTF. The CDR3 DNA reads as TGCAGCGTCCTGACAGGGAACTATGGCTACACCTTC.

This clonotype was seen at least ten times. This chain connects TRBV27 to TRBJ1-2; 7 positions match TRBD1. The junction had 10 bases not matched to a gene; V was cut back by 4 bases and J by 5 bases. This CDR3 has 15 residues. Per the germline V gene, CDR1 is MNHEY and CDR2 is SMNVEV (reference sequence). CDR3 DNA sequence: TGTGCCAGCAGTTCGGGACAGCCCGGCTCGTATGGCTACACCTTC. Encoded protein: CASSSGQPGSYGYTF.

This clonotype showed up many times. The rearrangement uses TRBV5-1 and TRBJ2-1; no clear D. CDR3 size: 13 residues. Trimming took 0 bases from V and 8 from J, leaving 9 bases between them. CDR1 is SGHRS, CDR2 YFSETQ, per germline. CDR3 DNA: TGCGCCAGCAGCTTGGCTGAGTGGGATGAGCAGTTCTTC. This gives the protein CASSLAEWDEQFF.

This clonotype was observed a few times. The gene calls are TRBV7-2 and TRBJ1-2; D unclear. The V end was cut by 1 base, the J end by 0 bases, with 9 bases between. This CDR3 spans 15 amino acids. Germline loops: CDR1 SGHTA, CDR2 FQGNSA. CDR3 amino acids: CASSLGPTANYGYTF. CDR3 in DNA: TGTGCCAGCAGCTTAGGCCCAACCGCTAACTATGGCTACACCTTC.

This chain uses TRBV11-2 with TRBJ1-2; no firm D call. Trimming took 3 bases from V and 3 from J, leaving 11 bases between them. Germline values: CDR1 SGHAT, CDR2 FQNNGV. The CDR3 contains 14 residues. CDR3 loop: CASSFDPAYYGYTF. The CDR3 DNA is TGTGCCAGCAGCTTTGACCCAGCCTACTATGGCTACACCTTC.

This clonotype came up a few times. The chain combines TRBV9 with TRBJ1-3, with 7 bases lining up with TRBD1. CDR3 size: 17 residues. Germline values: CDR1 SGDLS, CDR2 YYNGEE. The junction had 8 bases not matched to a gene; V was cut back by 2 bases and J by 0 bases. DNA for the CDR3: TGTGCCAGCAGCGTGGGCTCCGGGACAGACTCTGGAAACACCATATATTTT. It encodes CASSVGSGTDSGNTIYF.

In its sample, this clonotype was seen a few times. The chain has TRBV27 and TRBJ2-1, with a weak D call TRBD2 (5 bases). V was pared by 2 bases and J by 6 bases, with 20 bases between. The CDR3 length is 17 residues. The germline V gene has CDR1 MNHEY and CDR2 SMNVEV (reference sequence). DNA for the CDR3: TGTGCCAGCAGTTTACGTGGGAGCATAGCTCGATTCAATGAGCAGTTCTTC. Translation gives CASSLRGSIARFNEQFF.

This clonotype was picked up many times. The chain carries TRBV6-5 and TRBJ1-5; 7 bases line up with TRBD1. V shed 6 bases, J shed 5 bases, and the junction held 1 base outside the gene matches. Per germline, CDR1 MNHEY and CDR2 SVGAGI. This CDR3 comprises 12 residues. In DNA form, the CDR3 reads TGTGCCAGCAGGCAGGGGGATCAGCCCCAGCATTTT. It is translated as CASRQGDQPQHF.